This T cell receptor beta chain was sequenced in a study of spatial heterogeneity in lung cancer (dated by TCRdb to about 2019). For the wider study: Beta-chain transcripts were consistently detected in greater numbers than alpha-chain transcripts, which likely reflected higher beta-chain transcript abundance. In tumor regions, TCR transcript counts showed a strong correlation with a T cell transcriptional module score derived from matched bulk RNA-seq. In the raw uncorrected reads, each unique combination of TCR and UMI appeared more than ten times on average. TCR alpha and beta repertoires were quantitatively compared across multiple tumor regions, matched nontumor lung and blood in non-small cell lung cancer. Nonsynonymous mutation counts, determined by whole-exome sequencing of tumor tissue, were related to features of the TCR repertoire. At surgery, about 210 tumor regions, 64 matched nontumor lung samples and 56 PBMC samples were TCR-sequenced for both alpha and beta chains.

The germline V gene (reference sequence) supplies CDR1 WNHNN and CDR2 SYGVQD. The CDR3, cysteine through phenylalanine, is 16 amino acids long. Here the CDR3 DNA is all that survives: 48 bases in frame from base 1. V has 0 bases trimmed and J has 3 bases trimmed; junction bases matching no gene number 5. Findings and caveats that apply to the study as a whole: Additional single-cell paired TCR alpha and beta sequencing was considered necessary to confirm, at a functional level, the hypothesis that regional TCRs recognize regional mutations. TCR-seq coverage of tumor T cells was estimated at only 7% to 8% for alpha chains and 13% for beta chains. The number of expanded intratumoral alpha and beta TCRs correlated with the tumor nonsynonymous mutation count. Counts of ubiquitous and regional expanded TCRs correlated with counts of ubiquitous and regional nonsynonymous mutations, respectively.

This clonotype was recorded at least ten times. Its antigen has not been determined. Within one base of it there is no much larger clone, and no base qualities were kept. A library prepared for alpha chains yielded this beta chain as an off-target read; its size is of little meaning. The method was 5' RACE. The run used a NextSeq 500. In the TCR library protocol, a unique molecular identifier was attached to each TCR cDNA molecule so that PCR and sequencing errors could be corrected. In the authors' own workflow: TCR identification, UMI-based error correction and CDR3 extraction were all carried out with Decombinator tools. TCRs above a frequency of 2 per 1,000, corresponding to the top 1% of the tumor frequency distribution, were defined as expanded. Expanded tumor TCRs statistically deemed absent (corrected P<0.05) from at least one tumor region were classed as regional, and all other expanded tumor TCRs were classed as ubiquitous. Renyi diversity was calculated using the R vegan package after each repertoire was subsampled 100 times to 5,000 TCRs. To build CDR3 similarity networks, amino acid triplet string-kernel similarity was used, and CDR3s were connected when their pairwise similarity was above 0.82. Using fastp at Q25 and MiXCR, TCRdb reprocessed the public reads and kept productive beta chains. CDR3 protein duplicates are merged, each entry listing the most common genes and DNA. TCRdb, not the original authors, processed these V and J calls. The sample includes some 11,000 distinct CDR3 sequences, with under 6.5% observed a single time. Around 12% of the sample is taken by the ten largest.

Interpreted using the paper, the time point label stands for: sample taken at primary tumor resection. Samples were obtained from approximately 72 patients with early-stage, untreated non-small cell lung cancer from the lung TRACERx cohort. TCR sequencing used whole RNA extracted from tumor and nontumor lung tissue, or from cryopreserved PBMC samples, without cell sorting. Patients were selected for TCR sequencing only if sufficient RNA was available from at least two tumor regions. Before being selected, tumor and adjacent nontumor lung specimens were reviewed by a lung pathologist. The source is a male donor with early-stage non-small cell lung cancer. The rearrangement combines TRBV10-1 with TRBJ2-3; 8 central nucleotides agree with TRBD2. This specimen consisted of lung tumor tissue, obtained at surgery. The CDR3: CASSESPSGLTDTQYF. The DNA sequence is TGCGCCAGCAGTGAGTCTCCTAGCGGGTTAACAGATACGCAGTATTTT.